The 6 T cell receptor beta chains below were found in one sample sequenced in a study of T cells in Graves' hyperthyroidism and ophthalmopathy (dated by TCRdb to about 2019). Library preparation was by multiplex PCR. The listed sequencing device is Illumina HiSeq 2000. TCR beta CDR3 regions were amplified from RNA transcripts. The first round of RT-PCR for the TCR CDR3 was performed with the HTBI primer set and the Qiagen OneStep RT-PCR kit. TCRdb reworked the public reads: Q25 trimming with fastp, MiXCR clone assembly, productive beta chains retained. Rows are combined by CDR3 protein, so each entry shows the most common genes and DNA. Recorded for this sample are about 600,000 distinct CDR3 sequences; roughly 16% of them occurred a single time. Roughly 3.4% of the sample lies in the top ten. Material for sequencing was blood. These receptors were taken from a woman in her 40s with Graves' ophthalmopathy.

The CDR3 loop is CASSYIRGSSYEQYF. The CDR3 DNA is TGTGCCAGCAGCTATATCAGGGGCAGCTCCTACGAGCAGTACTTC. This chain uses TRBV5-6 with TRBJ2-7, with a possible D match to TRBD1 (6 bases). CDR1 is SGHDT and CDR2 is YYEEEE in the germline V gene. V dropped 3 bases and J dropped 0 bases, with 13 bases sitting between them. The length of the CDR3 is 15 residues.

The V call is TRBV6-1, the J call TRBJ2-1; 8 bases are shared with TRBD2. This CDR3 comprises 17 residues. Trimming took 6 bases from V and 5 from J; bases not matched to a gene: 15. CDR1 is MNHNS, CDR2 SASEGT, per germline. This CDR3 is CASRLLGTSGYHNEQFF. The CDR3 DNA reads TGTGCCAGCAGACTCCTAGGAACTAGCGGATATCACAATGAGCAGTTCTTC.

This clonotype appeared a few times. The chain has TRBV19 and TRBJ2-2, with 8 bases lining up with TRBD1. The trim removed 3 bases at V and 3 bases at J, leaving 3 bases unmatched. The CDR3 consists of 15 residues. The germline V gene encodes CDR1 LNHDA and CDR2 SQIVND (reference sequence). The CDR3 loop is CASSIDRGYTGELFF. CDR3 coding DNA: TGTGCCAGTAGTATCGACAGGGGTTACACCGGGGAGCTGTTTTTT. The full variable domain, completed using reference TRBV19 and TRBJ2-2, is DGGITQSPKYLFRKEGQNVTLSCEQNLNHDAMYWYRQDPGQGLRLIYYSQIVNDFQKGDIAEGYSVSREKKESFPLTVTSAQKNPTAFYLCASSIDRGYTGELFFGEGSRLTVL.

The chain employs TRBV9 and TRBJ2-2; 8 bases are a match to TRBD2. V was pared by 0 bases and J by 4 bases, with 8 bases of the junction left unmatched. This CDR3 comprises 17 residues. Germline V lookup: CDR1 SGDLS, CDR2 YYNGEE. CDR3 amino acids: CASSVVPAGVGTGELFF. DNA for the CDR3: TGTGCCAGCAGCGTAGTCCCAGCGGGGGTGGGCACCGGGGAGCTGTTTTTT. Complete variable domain (other parts from reference TRBV9 and TRBJ2-2): DSGVTQTPKHLITATGQRVTLRCSPRSGDLSVYWYQQSLDQGLQFLIQYYNGEERAKGNILERFSAQQFPDLHSELNLSSLELGDSALYFCASSVVPAGVGTGELFFGEGSRLTVL.

This clonotype was detected a few times. V is TRBV29-1 and J is TRBJ2-5; possibly TRBD2 for D (6 bases). Trimming cost V 4 bases and J 3 bases, with 12 bases left between them. Germline loops: CDR1 SQVTM, CDR2 ANQGSEA. This CDR3 is built from 13 residues. The CDR3 DNA follows: TGCAGCGTTGTAGAGGGAGGCGAAGAGACCCAGTACTTC. Its translation: CSVVEGGEETQYF.

The table lists this clonotype with many counts. Written as DNA, the CDR3 is TGTGCCTGGAGCTCCGAGACCCAGTACTTC. It yields the protein CAWSSETQYF. The chain joins TRBV30 to TRBJ2-5; D ambiguous. This CDR3 region has 10 residues. Trimming removed 3 bases from V and 5 bases from J, with 4 bases in between. Germline V CDR1 and CDR2: GTSNPN, SVGIG (reference sequence).